These T cell receptor beta chains were read from a single sample in a study of shared clonotypes between healthy human individuals. Using immunoSEQ multiplex PCR, the repertoire was profiled, and TCRdb retains in-frame clones only, with some absent. The sample lists more than 2,000,000 clones; approximately 95% were seen once. The source material was naive CD4+ T cells from PBMCs. The receptors originated from a man between 18 and 29 years old in good health. Some clones in this sample may be carry-over from other donors' samples. Both conserved end residues are part of each CDR3. Each record gives: J gene, clone size, V gene, CDR3 length, D gene, CDR3 protein, CDR3 DNA. The D gene is left open where the match is weak. A row's size may be missing; if present it is once, few, many or a size class.

J gene: TRBJ1-5; clone size: -; V gene: TRBV6-1; CDR3 length: 16; D gene: -; CDR3 protein: CASSERVRGSNQPQHF; CDR3 DNA: TGTGCCAGCAGTGAAAGGGTCCGGGGGAGCAATCAGCCCCAGCATTTT
J gene: TRBJ2-3; clone size: -; V gene: TRBV19; CDR3 length: 16; D gene: TRBD2; CDR3 protein: CASSMSLAAVTDTQYF; CDR3 DNA: TGTGCCAGTAGTATGTCACTAGCGGCAGTCACAGATACGCAGTATTTT
J gene: TRBJ2-5; clone size: -; V gene: TRBV29-1; CDR3 length: 14; D gene: -; CDR3 protein: CSVAMDSYFSTQYF; CDR3 DNA: TGCAGCGTTGCGATGGACAGCTATTTTTCGACCCAGTACTTC
J gene: TRBJ2-7; clone size: once; V gene: TRBV6-1; CDR3 length: 15; D gene: TRBD2; CDR3 protein: CASSPGLAGVYEQYF; CDR3 DNA: TGTGCCAGCAGCCCGGGACTAGCGGGAGTCTACGAGCAGTACTTC
J gene: TRBJ2-7; clone size: -; V gene: TRBV6-5; CDR3 length: 15; D gene: TRBD2; CDR3 protein: CASSPPGSGGYEQYF; CDR3 DNA: TGTGCCAGCAGTCCCCCCGGTAGCGGGGGCTACGAGCAGTACTTC
J gene: TRBJ2-7; clone size: -; V gene: TRBV5-1; CDR3 length: 16; D gene: -; CDR3 protein: CASSIGALLSSREQYF; CDR3 DNA: TGCGCCAGCAGCATCGGGGCCCTACTTTCTAGCCGCGAGCAGTACTTC
J gene: TRBJ2-1; clone size: -; V gene: TRBV11-1; CDR3 length: 12; D gene: -; CDR3 protein: CASSLAYNEQFF; CDR3 DNA: TGTGCCAGCAGCTTAGCGTACAATGAGCAGTTCTTC
J gene: TRBJ1-1; clone size: -; V gene: TRBV6-1; CDR3 length: 13; D gene: -; CDR3 protein: CASSETRKTEAFF; CDR3 DNA: TGTGCCAGCAGTGAAACCAGGAAGACTGAAGCTTTCTTT
J gene: TRBJ1-2; clone size: -; V gene: TRBV6-5; CDR3 length: 15; D gene: TRBD1; CDR3 protein: CASRDRGRVIGGYTF; CDR3 DNA: TGTGCCAGCAGAGACAGGGGGCGCGTCATTGGAGGCTACACCTTC
J gene: TRBJ2-7; clone size: -; V gene: TRBV10-3; CDR3 length: 13; D gene: TRBD2; CDR3 protein: CAIRASGRDEQYF; CDR3 DNA: TGTGCCATCAGGGCTAGCGGGAGGGATGAGCAGTACTTC
J gene: TRBJ2-2; clone size: -; V gene: TRBV7-8; CDR3 length: 14; D gene: TRBD2; CDR3 protein: CASRPGLDTGELFF; CDR3 DNA: TGTGCCAGCAGACCAGGACTAGATACCGGGGAGCTGTTTTTT
J gene: TRBJ1-3; clone size: -; V gene: TRBV18; CDR3 length: 12; D gene: -; CDR3 protein: CASSPGPDTIYF; CDR3 DNA: TGTGCCAGCTCACCCGGGCCAGACACCATATATTTT
J gene: TRBJ2-7; clone size: -; V gene: TRBV28; CDR3 length: 13; D gene: TRBD1; CDR3 protein: CASSFPGQGKQYF; CDR3 DNA: TGTGCCAGCAGTTTCCCAGGACAGGGCAAGCAGTACTTC
J gene: TRBJ2-2; clone size: once; V gene: TRBV5-1; CDR3 length: 18; D gene: TRBD1; CDR3 protein: CASSFRTGGLPNTGELFF; CDR3 DNA: TGCGCCAGCAGCTTTAGGACAGGGGGCCTTCCGAACACCGGGGAGCTGTTTTTT
J gene: TRBJ2-3; clone size: once; V gene: TRBV6-5; CDR3 length: 13; D gene: -; CDR3 protein: CASTLGGTDTQYF; CDR3 DNA: TGTGCCAGCACCCTCGGGGGCACAGATACGCAGTATTTT
J gene: TRBJ2-7; clone size: -; V gene: TRBV2; CDR3 length: 14; D gene: -; CDR3 protein: CASSESPGLHEQYF; CDR3 DNA: TGTGCCAGCAGTGAAAGTCCAGGTTTGCACGAGCAGTACTTC
J gene: TRBJ2-2; clone size: -; V gene: TRBV5-1; CDR3 length: 18; D gene: TRBD2; CDR3 protein: CASSLAQLAGGPVGELFF; CDR3 DNA: TGCGCCAGCAGCTTGGCCCAGTTAGCGGGAGGGCCGGTCGGGGAGCTGTTTTTT
J gene: TRBJ2-3; clone size: -; V gene: TRBV20-1; CDR3 length: 11; D gene: -; CDR3 protein: CSASSRDTQYF; CDR3 DNA: TGCAGTGCTAGTTCCCGAGATACGCAGTATTTT
J gene: TRBJ1-5; clone size: -; V gene: TRBV2; CDR3 length: 15; D gene: -; CDR3 protein: CASSEAKGSNQPQHF; CDR3 DNA: TGTGCCAGCAGTGAAGCGAAGGGATCGAATCAGCCCCAGCATTTT
J gene: TRBJ2-1; clone size: -; V gene: TRBV14; CDR3 length: 16; D gene: TRBD2; CDR3 protein: CASSQGVAGAANEQFF; CDR3 DNA: TGTGCCAGCAGCCAAGGAGTAGCGGGAGCAGCCAATGAGCAGTTCTTC
J gene: TRBJ2-5; clone size: -; V gene: TRBV7-8; CDR3 length: 17; D gene: -; CDR3 protein: CASSYPPHTGNQETQYF; CDR3 DNA: TGTGCCAGCAGCTACCCACCGCATACAGGGAACCAAGAGACCCAGTACTTC
J gene: TRBJ2-5; clone size: -; V gene: TRBV5-1; CDR3 length: 15; D gene: TRBD2; CDR3 protein: CASSLLAGVRETQYF; CDR3 DNA: TGCGCCAGCAGCTTACTAGCGGGAGTCCGAGAGACCCAGTACTTC
J gene: TRBJ2-2; clone size: -; V gene: TRBV27; CDR3 length: 17; D gene: -; CDR3 protein: CASSWGAEIWNTGELFF; CDR3 DNA: TGTGCCAGCAGTTGGGGAGCGGAAATTTGGAACACCGGGGAGCTGTTTTTT
J gene: TRBJ1-2; clone size: -; V gene: TRBV14; CDR3 length: 18; D gene: -; CDR3 protein: CASSPLGHPASGLSGYTF; CDR3 DNA: TGTGCCAGCAGCCCTCTAGGACACCCGGCAAGCGGTTTAAGTGGCTACACCTTC
J gene: TRBJ1-2; clone size: -; V gene: TRBV5-6; CDR3 length: 13; D gene: -; CDR3 protein: CASSLRGGRQEVF; CDR3 DNA: TGTGCCAGCAGCTTGAGGGGAGGGCGACAAGAGGTCTTC
J gene: TRBJ2-7; clone size: -; V gene: TRBV11-2; CDR3 length: 12; D gene: TRBD2; CDR3 protein: CASSLAGGEQYF; CDR3 DNA: TGTGCCAGCAGCTTAGCGGGGGGAGAGCAGTACTTC
J gene: TRBJ2-3; clone size: -; V gene: TRBV2; CDR3 length: 13; D gene: -; CDR3 protein: CASGDWAQDTQYF; CDR3 DNA: TGTGCCAGCGGGGACTGGGCGCAGGATACGCAGTATTTT
J gene: TRBJ2-1; clone size: many; V gene: TRBV10-3; CDR3 length: 13; D gene: -; CDR3 protein: CAISESNSPEQFF; CDR3 DNA: TGTGCCATCAGTGAGTCAAACAGCCCTGAGCAGTTCTTC
J gene: TRBJ2-5; clone size: -; V gene: TRBV5-4; CDR3 length: 15; D gene: -; CDR3 protein: CASSPTTGVRETQYF; CDR3 DNA: TGTGCCAGCAGCCCCACCACTGGGGTCCGCGAGACCCAGTACTTC